The next 20 T cell receptor beta chains were all read from a single sample in a study of PD-L1 blockade in urothelial cancer (dated by TCRdb to about 2017). The library was made by the immunoSEQ multiplex PCR assay. TCRdb holds this immuneACCESS table with in-frame rearrangements only. Some clones are missing; in checked studies, unresolved V genes explain under half, and the rest has no known cause. For this sample the table gives approximately 30,000 clones, of which 89% were detected only once. The biggest ten clones account for about 7.6% of the sample. What this sample's time point label stands for: peripheral blood 6 weeks after treatment start. The sequences come from PBMCs, collected around atezolizumab (anti-PD-L1) treatment. The origin of the receptors is a man older than 75 with urothelial cancer.

J is TRBJ2-7 and V is TRBV6-5; D perhaps matches TRBD2 (6 bases). The CDR3 has 14 amino acids. The germline gives CDR1 MNHEY, CDR2 SVGAGI. V gave up 7 bases and J gave up 2 bases, with 15 bases separating them. The CDR3 is CASNHGDSPYEQYF. DNA for the CDR3: TGTGCCAGCAACCATGGGGACTCCCCCTACGAGCAGTACTTC.

The CDR3 DNA is TGTGCCGTTGGATCGGACGGGGGAACCTGGGGGACCCAGTACTTC. Translation gives CAVGSDGGTWGTQYF. This chain links TRBV10-3 with TRBJ2-5; a possible D gene is TRBD2 (6 bases). The CDR3 is 15 amino acids. Deletions cut 11 bases from V and 7 bases from J, with 26 bases between. Germline V gives CDR1 ENHRY, CDR2 SYGVKD.

The J gene is TRBJ1-1, the V gene TRBV6-1; TRBD1 is a possible D gene (6 bases). The CDR3 has 15 amino acids. Deletions cut 0 bases from V and 2 bases from J, with 10 bases between. From germline, CDR1 is MNHNS and CDR2 SASEGT. CDR3 amino acids: CASSEAWGPNTEAFF. The CDR3 DNA is TGTGCCAGCAGTGAAGCGTGGGGGCCCAACACTGAAGCTTTCTTT.

V gene TRBV2 combines with J gene TRBJ2-1; D remains ambiguous. This CDR3 is built from 13 residues. CDR1 is SNHLY and CDR2 is FYNNEI in the germline V gene. Trimming pared 11 bases from V and 4 bases from J, leaving 15 bases between. The CDR3, as DNA: TGTGCCGGCCGAGGCCGAGCTTACAATGAGCAGTTCTTC. Protein product: CAGRGRAYNEQFF.

This clone came up once. The chain links TRBV6-1 to TRBJ1-2; D gene ambiguous. Trimming took off 7 bases at V and 8 bases at J, with 17 bases between the two ends. There are 13 residues in the CDR3. The V gene's germline CDR1 is MNHNS and CDR2 SASEGT. CDR3 sequence: CASKRYGVYGYTF. For the CDR3, the DNA is TGTGCCAGCAAAAGGTACGGGGTATACGGCTACACCTTC.

This clone occurred once. The J gene is TRBJ2-1, the V gene TRBV2; 11 bases agree with TRBD2. The CDR3 has 15 residues. Germline CDR1 SNHLY, CDR2 FYNNEI. With 6 bases clipped from V and 7 bases from J, the junction kept 8 bases outside the gene matches. The CDR3 nucleotides read TGTGCCAGCAGGAAAACTAGCGGGAGACCGAATGAGCAGTTCTTC. It translates to CASRKTSGRPNEQFF.

V is TRBV5-1 and J is TRBJ1-1; the D gene is possibly TRBD1 (6 bases). CDR3 length equals 15 residues. Trimming pared 3 bases from V and 1 base from J, leaving 13 bases between. Germline values: CDR1 SGHRS, CDR2 YFSETQ. The CDR3 DNA is TGCGCCAGCAGCTCCGGAGACAGGTCGAACACTGAAGCTTTCTTT. Translated: CASSSGDRSNTEAFF.

The chain couples TRBV11-2 to TRBJ2-7; D might be TRBD1 (5 bases). The CDR3 consists of 9 residues. Trimming stripped 5 bases from V and 12 bases from J, with 8 bases between. Germline values: CDR1 SGHAT, CDR2 FQNNGV. The CDR3 DNA reads TGTGCCAGCAGCCTCAGGGCGTACTTC. Protein sequence: CASSLRAYF.

This chain uses TRBV11-2 with TRBJ2-3; D uncertain. V shed 3 bases and J shed 2 bases, with 6 bases lying between them. Germline V lookup: CDR1 SGHAT, CDR2 FQNNGV. This CDR3 comprises 13 residues. The chain's CDR3 is CASSFLSTDTQYF. The CDR3 region has the DNA TGTGCCAGCAGCTTCCTTTCCACAGATACGCAGTATTTT.

V usage is TRBV6-6 and J usage is TRBJ1-3, with D maybe TRBD1 (5 bases). The CDR3 runs 14 residues. Germline V lookup: CDR1 MNHNY, CDR2 SVGAGI (reference sequence). The germline V and J ends were trimmed by 6 bases and 1 base, with 10 bases remaining between them. CDR3 sequence: CASSVGTSGNTIYF. As DNA, the CDR3 is TGTGCCAGCAGCGTGGGGACTTCTGGAAACACCATATATTTT.

This chain joins TRBV12-1 and TRBJ2-7; TRBD2 is the table's D call and was not checked against the DNA. TRBV12-1 is a pseudogene locus. The CDR3 runs 16 residues. CDR3 loop: CASSFAIGRGLDEQYF. For the CDR3, the DNA is TGTGCCAGCAGCTTTGCGATTGGGCGGGGCCTTGACGAGCAGTACTTC.

The J gene is TRBJ2-4, the V gene TRBV19; D unresolved. The germline V gene encodes CDR1 LNHDA and CDR2 SQIVND (reference sequence). Trimming took off 2 bases at V and 6 bases at J, with 17 bases between the two ends. The CDR3 loop spans 16 amino acids. The CDR3 region has the DNA TGTGCCAGTAGTATAAATTGGATCCAGGAAAGAAACATTCAGTACTTC. Encoded protein: CASSINWIQERNIQYF.

The chain carries TRBV30 and TRBJ2-2, with D unresolved. Trimming left V 0 bases short and J 4 bases short, with 9 bases between. Germline lookup yields CDR1 GTSNPN and CDR2 SVGIG (reference sequence). The CDR3 runs 14 residues. The CDR3 coding sequence is TGTGCCTGGAGTGTACTCCTAGGCACCGGGGAGCTGTTTTTT. Protein sequence: CAWSVLLGTGELFF.

The chain couples TRBV13 to TRBJ1-1; D perhaps matches TRBD1 (6 bases). CDR1 and CDR2 from the germline V gene are PRHDT and FYEKMQ (reference sequence). The CDR3 extends over 14 amino acids. CDR3 DNA: TGTGAACAACTGGGGGGGGACATGAACACTGAAGCTTTCTTT. Amino acid sequence: CEQLGGDMNTEAFF.

The V call is TRBV6-1, the J call TRBJ1-1; D is possibly TRBD1 (5 bases). Trimming removed 4 bases from V and 0 bases from J, with 12 bases in between. The germline CDR1 and CDR2 sequences are MNHNS and SASEGT. The CDR3 is 15 amino acids. CDR3 sequence: CASSVGQLMNTEAFF. The CDR3 coding sequence is TGTGCCAGCAGTGTGGGGCAGCTTATGAACACTGAAGCTTTCTTT.

A few counts support this clone. The chain joins TRBV7-9 to TRBJ1-1; D gene ambiguous. The germline V gene has CDR1 SEHNR and CDR2 FQNEAQ (reference sequence). Trimming pared 1 base from V and 3 bases from J, leaving 3 bases between. This CDR3 is built from 12 residues. In DNA, the CDR3 is TGTGCCAGCAGCTTAGTAGACACTGAAGCTTTCTTT. It translates to CASSLVDTEAFF.

The chain combines TRBV27 with TRBJ1-1, with a weak D call TRBD1 (6 bases). Trimming shortened V by 2 bases and J by 1 base, and 11 bases separated the two germline ends. This CDR3 comprises 15 residues. Germline CDR1 and CDR2: MNHEY and SMNVEV (reference sequence). CDR3 coding DNA: TGTGCCAGCAGTTTAGGGAACAGGGCGAACACTGAAGCTTTCTTT. It specifies CASSLGNRANTEAFF.

The chain uses TRBV11-3 and TRBJ2-1; 16 nucleotides match TRBD2. Losses at the gene ends were 1 base for V and 4 bases for J; bases not matched to a gene: 10. The CDR3 covers 20 residues. Germline V gene sequence: CDR1 SGHNT, CDR2 YENEEA. The CDR3 spells CASSLAPGTSGGGPYNEQFF. CDR3 DNA: TGTGCCAGCAGCTTAGCCCCTGGGACTAGCGGGGGGGGGCCATACAATGAGCAGTTCTTC.

This chain connects TRBV9 to TRBJ2-7; TRBD2 matches 14 bases. The junction had 5 bases not matched to a gene; V was cut back by 0 bases and J by 0 bases. The CDR3 has 18 amino acids. Germline CDR1 SGDLS, CDR2 YYNGEE. DNA for the CDR3: TGTGCCAGCAGCGTAGCTACGGGACTAGCGGGGGTCTCCTACGAGCAGTACTTC. Translated: CASSVATGLAGVSYEQYF.

The rearrangement links TRBV5-6 to TRBJ1-5; tentative D call: TRBD1 (6 bases). Germline lookup yields CDR1 SGHDT and CDR2 YYEEEE. This CDR3 contains 19 residues. Deletions cut 1 base from V and 5 bases from J, with 25 bases between. Written as DNA, the CDR3 is TGTGCCAGCAGCTTGTTTGCCCCCGCGACGTCGGGGGGCGATCAGCCCCAGCATTTT. This gives the protein CASSLFAPATSGGDQPQHF.